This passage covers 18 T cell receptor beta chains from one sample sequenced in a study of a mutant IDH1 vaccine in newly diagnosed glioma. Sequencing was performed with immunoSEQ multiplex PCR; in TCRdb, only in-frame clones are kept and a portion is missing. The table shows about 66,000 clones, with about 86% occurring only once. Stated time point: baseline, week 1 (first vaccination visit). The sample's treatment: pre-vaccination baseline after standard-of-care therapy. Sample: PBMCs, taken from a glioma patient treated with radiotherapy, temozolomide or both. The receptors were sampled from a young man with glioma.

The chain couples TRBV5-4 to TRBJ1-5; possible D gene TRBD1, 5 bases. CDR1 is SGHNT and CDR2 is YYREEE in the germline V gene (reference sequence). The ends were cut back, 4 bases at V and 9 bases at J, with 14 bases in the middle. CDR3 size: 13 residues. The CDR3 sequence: CASSAGGSPPQHF. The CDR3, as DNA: TGTGCCAGCAGCGCTGGGGGTAGTCCGCCCCAGCATTTT. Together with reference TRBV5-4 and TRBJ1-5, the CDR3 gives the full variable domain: ETGVTQSPTHLIKTRGQQVTLRCSSQSGHNTVSWYQQALGQGPQFIFQYYREEENGRGNFPPRFSGLQFPNYSSELNVNALELDDSALYLCASSAGGSPPQHFGDGTRLSIL.

DNA of the CDR3: TGTGCCAGCAGTTTAGCGGGGAGGAATTCAGATACGCAGTATTTT. Encoded protein: CASSLAGRNSDTQYF. V usage is TRBV28 and J usage is TRBJ2-3, with D perhaps TRBD2 (6 bases). V dropped 2 bases and J dropped 4 bases, with 13 bases sitting between them. CDR3 length: 15 residues. The germline CDR1 and CDR2 sequences are MDHEN and SYDVKM. The complete variable domain, with remaining parts taken from reference TRBV28 and TRBJ2-3, reads DVKVTQSSRYLVKRTGEKVFLECVQDMDHENMFWYRQDPGLGLRLIYFSYDVKMKEKGDIPEGYSVSREKKERFSLILESASTNQTSMYLCASSLAGRNSDTQYFGPGTRLTVL.

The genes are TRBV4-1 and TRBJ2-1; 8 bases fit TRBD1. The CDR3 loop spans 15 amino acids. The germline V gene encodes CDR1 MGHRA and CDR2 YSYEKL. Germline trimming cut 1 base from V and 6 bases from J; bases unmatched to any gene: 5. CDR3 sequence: CASSQVPGGPNEQFF. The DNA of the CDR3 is TGCGCCAGCAGCCAAGTCCCAGGGGGCCCCAATGAGCAGTTCTTC.

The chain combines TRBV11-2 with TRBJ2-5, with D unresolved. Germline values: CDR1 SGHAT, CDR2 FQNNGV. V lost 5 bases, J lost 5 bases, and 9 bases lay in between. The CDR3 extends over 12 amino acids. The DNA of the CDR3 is TGTGCCAGCAGCAGGGAAGGGGAGACCCAGTACTTC. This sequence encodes CASSREGETQYF.

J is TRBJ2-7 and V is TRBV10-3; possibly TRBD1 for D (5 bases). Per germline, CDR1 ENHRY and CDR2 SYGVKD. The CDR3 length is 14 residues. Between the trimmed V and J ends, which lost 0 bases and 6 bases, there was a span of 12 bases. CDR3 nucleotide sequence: TGTGCCATCAGTGAGTCGATTATGACAGTCGAGCAGTACTTC. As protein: CAISESIMTVEQYF.

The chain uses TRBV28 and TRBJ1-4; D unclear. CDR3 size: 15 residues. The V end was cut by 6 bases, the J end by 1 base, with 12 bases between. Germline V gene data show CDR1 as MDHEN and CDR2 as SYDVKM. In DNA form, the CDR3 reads TGTGCCAGCAGCTCGGGGAGGATAACTAATGAAAAACTGTTTTTT. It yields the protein CASSSGRITNEKLFF.

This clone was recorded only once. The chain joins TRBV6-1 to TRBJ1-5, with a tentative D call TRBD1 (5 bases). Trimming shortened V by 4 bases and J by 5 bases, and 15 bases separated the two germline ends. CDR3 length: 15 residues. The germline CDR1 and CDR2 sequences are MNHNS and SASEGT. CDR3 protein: CASSARQREHQPQHF. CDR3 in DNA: TGTGCCAGCAGTGCCCGACAGCGAGAGCATCAGCCCCAGCATTTT.

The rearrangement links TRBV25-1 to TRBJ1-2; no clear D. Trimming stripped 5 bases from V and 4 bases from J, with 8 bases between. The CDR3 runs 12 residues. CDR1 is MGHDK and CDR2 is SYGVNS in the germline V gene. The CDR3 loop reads CASSLGFYGYTF. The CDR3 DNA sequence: TGTGCCAGCAGTTTAGGGTTCTATGGCTACACCTTC.

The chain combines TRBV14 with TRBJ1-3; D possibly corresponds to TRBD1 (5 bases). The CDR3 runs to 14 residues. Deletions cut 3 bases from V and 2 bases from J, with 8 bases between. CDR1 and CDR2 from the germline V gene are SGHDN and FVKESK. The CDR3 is CASSQGHAGNTIYF. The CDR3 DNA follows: TGTGCCAGCAGCCAGGGGCACGCTGGAAACACCATATATTTT.

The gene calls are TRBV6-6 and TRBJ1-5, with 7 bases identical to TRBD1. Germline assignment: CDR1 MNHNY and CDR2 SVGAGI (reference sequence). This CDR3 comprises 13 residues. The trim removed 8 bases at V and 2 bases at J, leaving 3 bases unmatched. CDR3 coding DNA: TGTGCCAGCGGACAGGTCCGCAATCAGCCCCAGCATTTT. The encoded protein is CASGQVRNQPQHF.

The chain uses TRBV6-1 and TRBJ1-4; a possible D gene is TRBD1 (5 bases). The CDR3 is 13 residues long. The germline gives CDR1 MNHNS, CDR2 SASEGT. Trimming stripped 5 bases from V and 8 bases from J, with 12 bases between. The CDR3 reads CASSPGLGEKLFF. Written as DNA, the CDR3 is TGTGCCAGCAGTCCAGGGTTAGGCGAAAAACTGTTTTTT.

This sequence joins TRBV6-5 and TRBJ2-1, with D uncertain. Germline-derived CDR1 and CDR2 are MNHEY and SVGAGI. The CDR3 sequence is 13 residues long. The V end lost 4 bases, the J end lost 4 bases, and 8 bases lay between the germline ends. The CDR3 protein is CASSFPGYNEQFF. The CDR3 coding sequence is TGTGCCAGCAGTTTTCCAGGTTACAATGAGCAGTTCTTC.

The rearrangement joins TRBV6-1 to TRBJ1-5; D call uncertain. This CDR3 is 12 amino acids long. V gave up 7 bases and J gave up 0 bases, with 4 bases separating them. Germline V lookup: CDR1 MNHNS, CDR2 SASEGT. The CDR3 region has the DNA TGTGCCAGCATGGGTAGCAATCAGCCCCAGCATTTT. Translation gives CASMGSNQPQHF.

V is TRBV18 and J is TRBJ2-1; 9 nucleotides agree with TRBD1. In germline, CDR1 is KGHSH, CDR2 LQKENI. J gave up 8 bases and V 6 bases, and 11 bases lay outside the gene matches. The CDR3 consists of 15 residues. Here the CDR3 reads CASSPGTGIRHEQFF. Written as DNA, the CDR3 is TGTGCCAGCTCTCCCGGGACAGGGATTCGTCATGAGCAGTTCTTC. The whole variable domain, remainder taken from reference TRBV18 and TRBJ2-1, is NAGVMQNPRHLVRRRGQEARLRCSPMKGHSHVYWYRQLPEEGLKFMVYLQKENIIDESGMPKERFSAEFPKEGPSILRIQQVVRGDSAAYFCASSPGTGIRHEQFFGPGTRLTVL.

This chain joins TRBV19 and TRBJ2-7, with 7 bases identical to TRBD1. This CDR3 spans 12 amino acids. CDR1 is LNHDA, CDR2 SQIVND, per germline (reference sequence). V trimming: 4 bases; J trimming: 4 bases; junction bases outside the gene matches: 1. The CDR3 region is CASSNRGYEQYF. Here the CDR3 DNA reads TGTGCCAGTAGTAACAGGGGATACGAGCAGTACTTC.

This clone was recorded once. The CDR3 is CASSEAGQVASPLHF. CDR3 nucleotide sequence: TGTGCCAGCAGTGAAGCAGGCCAGGTTGCTTCACCCCTCCACTTT. This chain connects TRBV6-1 to TRBJ1-6; D call uncertain. Trimming pared 0 bases from V and 9 bases from J, leaving 12 bases between. This CDR3 region has 15 residues. CDR1 is MNHNS, CDR2 SASEGT, per germline.

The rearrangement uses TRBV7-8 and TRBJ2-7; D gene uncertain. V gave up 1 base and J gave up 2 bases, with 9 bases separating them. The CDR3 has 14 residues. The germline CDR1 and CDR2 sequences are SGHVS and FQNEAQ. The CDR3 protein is CASSLDKGPYEQYF. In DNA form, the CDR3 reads TGTGCCAGCAGCTTAGATAAGGGCCCCTACGAGCAGTACTTC.

The CDR3: CSVGDGNSPLHF. The CDR3 DNA reads as TGCAGCGTTGGGGACGGAAATTCACCCCTCCACTTT. This chain connects TRBV29-1 to TRBJ1-6; TRBD1 might be the D (5 bases). The CDR3 totals 12 residues. Per the germline V gene, CDR1 is SQVTM and CDR2 is ANQGSEA. V lost 4 bases and J 7 bases, leaving 8 bases between the germline ends.